This is a list of T cell receptor beta chains from one sample in a study of T cell changes during pregnancy in multiple sclerosis. Clones were read by immunoSEQ multiplex PCR, and TCRdb kept only the in-frame ones, dropping some. This sample yields about 51,000 clones, of which 85% to 95% are seen a single time; around 0.6% belongs to the top ten. This specimen was CD4+ T cells from peripheral blood mononuclear cells, taken in the second trimester of pregnancy. Receptors originate from a female donor with multiple sclerosis, enrolled in a pregnancy study. The conserved cysteine and the conserved F or W are not part of the CDR3 here. Fields, in order: V gene, clone size, J gene, CDR3 protein. Clone size appears in some rows only: once, few, many, or a class for an expanded clone.

TRBV5-1	NA	TRBJ1-4	ASSRGKTNEKLF
TRBV4-3	once	TRBJ2-1	ASSQEGRGQYNEQF
TRBV6-1	NA	TRBJ1-1	ASIRQGNTEAF
TRBV29-1	NA	TRBJ2-2	SVLGQGSTGELF
TRBV7-3	once	TRBJ2-5	ASSPGTGFQETQY
TRBV6-5	NA	TRBJ1-1	ASSKGTGGLTF
TRBV6-5	NA	TRBJ1-1	ASSYRRALNTEAF
TRBV19	NA	TRBJ1-1	ASSILRTGATF
TRBV6-5	NA	TRBJ2-1	ASSRERGSYNEQF
TRBV5-1	NA	TRBJ2-5	ASSLGPGETQY
TRBV5-8	NA	TRBJ1-1	ASSIRILPGTEAF
TRBV7-9	once	TRBJ2-1	ASSPWLAGVVNEQF